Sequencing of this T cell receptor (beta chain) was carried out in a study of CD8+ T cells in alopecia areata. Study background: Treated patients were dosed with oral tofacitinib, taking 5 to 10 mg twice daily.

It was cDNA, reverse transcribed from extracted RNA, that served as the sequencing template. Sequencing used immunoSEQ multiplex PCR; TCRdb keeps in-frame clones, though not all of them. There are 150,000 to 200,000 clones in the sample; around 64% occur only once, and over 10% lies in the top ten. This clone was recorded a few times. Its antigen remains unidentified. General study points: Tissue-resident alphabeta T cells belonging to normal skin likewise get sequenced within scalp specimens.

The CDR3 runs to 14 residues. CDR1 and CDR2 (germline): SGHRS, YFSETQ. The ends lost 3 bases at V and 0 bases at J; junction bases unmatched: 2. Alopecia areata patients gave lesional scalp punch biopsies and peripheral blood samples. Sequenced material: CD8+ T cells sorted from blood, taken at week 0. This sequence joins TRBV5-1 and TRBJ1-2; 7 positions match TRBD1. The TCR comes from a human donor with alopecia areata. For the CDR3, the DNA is TGCGCCAGCAGCTGGGACAGACCTAACTATGGCTACACCTTC. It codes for CASSWDRPNYGYTF.